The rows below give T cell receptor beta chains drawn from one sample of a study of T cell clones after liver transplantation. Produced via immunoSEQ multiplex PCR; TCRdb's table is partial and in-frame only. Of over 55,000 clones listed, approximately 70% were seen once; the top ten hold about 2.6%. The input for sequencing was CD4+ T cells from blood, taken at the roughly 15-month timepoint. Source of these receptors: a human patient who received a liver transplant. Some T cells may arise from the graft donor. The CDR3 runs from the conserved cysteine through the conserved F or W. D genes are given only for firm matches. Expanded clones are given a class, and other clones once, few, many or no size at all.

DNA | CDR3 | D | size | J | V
TGTGCCAGCAGCCATCCCCCGGGGAATGAGCAGTTCTTC | CASSHPPGNEQFF | . | . | TRBJ2-1 | TRBV16
TGTGCCAGCAGCTTACCGACTAGCGGGGTAGAGACCCAGTACTTC | CASSLPTSGVETQYF | TRBD2 | . | TRBJ2-5 | TRBV7-2
TGCAGCGTTGGACTAGCCAGCACAGATACGCAGTATTTT | CSVGLASTDTQYF | TRBD2 | few | TRBJ2-3 | TRBV29-1
TGTGCCAGCAGTACTACTCATCAGGGGTGGGGTAGCAATCAGCCCCAGCATTTT | CASSTTHQGWGSNQPQHF | . | . | TRBJ1-5 | TRBV21-1
TGTGCCTGGAGCCGACTAGCGGCCGAGGTGAAGACCCAGTACTTC | CAWSRLAAEVKTQYF | TRBD2 | . | TRBJ2-5 | TRBV30
TGTGCCAGCAGTAACCCGGGACTAGCGGGATCTGATGAGCAGTTCTTC | CASSNPGLAGSDEQFF | TRBD2 | few | TRBJ2-1 | TRBV7-9
TGTGCCAGCAGCTGGGACAGGGATCCCACCGGGGAGCTGTTTTTT | CASSWDRDPTGELFF | TRBD1 | . | TRBJ2-2 | TRBV6-5
TGTGCCAGCAGCTCCCTAGCAGCGGGGGTGAATACGCAGTATTTT | CASSSLAAGVNTQYF | TRBD2 | . | TRBJ2-3 | TRBV6-5
TGTGCCAGCAGTACCTCACAGGGACTGGGGACTGAAGCTTTCTTT | CASSTSQGLGTEAFF | . | . | TRBJ1-1 | TRBV6-1
TGTGCCAGCAGCAAAGGGGGCAGGGGGAATCGTACTGAAAAACTGTTTTTT | CASSKGGRGNRTEKLFF | . | . | TRBJ1-4 | TRBV21-1
TGTGCCAGCAGCCCGGCTGGTGGGCACGAGCAGTACTTC | CASSPAGGHEQYF | . | few | TRBJ2-7 | TRBV7-8
TGTGCCAGCAGCTCCCGATGGGGGACTAGCGGGAGCCAAGAGACCCAGTACTTC | CASSSRWGTSGSQETQYF | TRBD2 | few | TRBJ2-5 | TRBV7-2
TGTGCCAGCAGTCCCCAGGTAGCGGGGACCAACTACGAGCAGTACTTC | CASSPQVAGTNYEQYF | TRBD2 | once | TRBJ2-7 | TRBV2
TGCGCCAGCGCAACCGCAGGGGTTCAAGAGACCCAGTACTTC | CASATAGVQETQYF | . | . | TRBJ2-5 | TRBV5-1
TGTGCCAGTAGTGGAGGGGACACCAAGGCGAGGAACATTCAGTACTTC | CASSGGDTKARNIQYF | . | few | TRBJ2-4 | TRBV19
TGTGCCTGGAGTAGGGGGGGCTCTGGAAACACCATATATTTT | CAWSRGGSGNTIYF | . | . | TRBJ1-3 | TRBV30
TGTGCCAGCGAACGAGCTGGTAGGAGGTCTGGAAACACCATATATTTT | CASERAGRRSGNTIYF | . | few | TRBJ1-3 | TRBV27
TGTGCCTGGAGGGGGACAGGCCGCACATATGGCTACACCTTC | CAWRGTGRTYGYTF | TRBD1 | . | TRBJ1-2 | TRBV30
TGTGCCAGCAGCCCCGAGAGAGGGGACACTGAAGCTTTCTTT | CASSPERGDTEAFF | . | . | TRBJ1-1 | TRBV6-5
TGTGCCAGCAATCTACCCGGGACAGCTAATGAAAAACTGTTTTTT | CASNLPGTANEKLFF | TRBD1 | . | TRBJ1-4 | TRBV28
TGTGCCAGCAGCTTGCTGGGAGCCGAGGATTCACCCCTCCACTTT | CASSLLGAEDSPLHF | . | . | TRBJ1-6 | TRBV5-6
TGTGCCAGCAGTTACTCGGGGGGATATTTACAAGAGACCCAGTACTTC | CASSYSGGYLQETQYF | . | . | TRBJ2-5 | TRBV6-5
TGCGCCAGCAGCTTGGTGGCGGGGGGGCTGGATACGCAGTATTTT | CASSLVAGGLDTQYF | TRBD2 | . | TRBJ2-3 | TRBV5-1
TGTGCCAGCAGTTACGAGGCTAGCGGGGGGTGGAAGTATTTT | CASSYEASGGWKYF | TRBD2 | . | TRBJ2-3 | TRBV6-5
TGTGCCAGCAGCCCCCGAAGGGGCCCCGGGGAGCTGTTTTTT | CASSPRRGPGELFF | . | . | TRBJ2-2 | TRBV4-2
TGTGCCAGCAGCCGACAGGAAAACACTGAAGCTTTCTTT | CASSRQENTEAFF | . | . | TRBJ1-1 | TRBV7-2
TGTGCCAGTTTAAGCGGGGTGAACACTGAAGCTTTCTTT | CASLSGVNTEAFF | . | . | TRBJ1-1 | TRBV19
TGTGCCACCGGGGGCGGGACAGGGGTTTACATCACTGAAGCTTTCTTT | CATGGGTGVYITEAFF | TRBD1 | . | TRBJ1-1 | TRBV10-3
TGTGCCAGCAGCTTAACGGCAGGCAACTCTGGAAACACCATATATTTT | CASSLTAGNSGNTIYF | . | few | TRBJ1-3 | TRBV11-2
TGTGCCAGCAGACCCCGGGGGACAGGGTACGAGCAGTACTTC | CASRPRGTGYEQYF | TRBD1 | once | TRBJ2-7 | TRBV6-5
TGCAGCGTTAGGGACAGTGACCTATACGGCTACACCTTC | CSVRDSDLYGYTF | TRBD1 | . | TRBJ1-2 | TRBV29-1
TGTGCCAGCAGAAAGGGGGGGCCCTATCAGCCCCAGCATTTT | CASRKGGPYQPQHF | . | . | TRBJ1-5 | TRBV21-1
TGTGCCAGCAGCTTAAGTACAGGGAAGCGGGGTATTTATGCAGATACGCAGTATTTT | CASSLSTGKRGIYADTQYF | . | . | TRBJ2-3 | TRBV7-2
TGTGCCAGTAGTATAGACCCGGGACAGGGCCACTACTTC | CASSIDPGQGHYF | TRBD1 | once | TRBJ2-4 | TRBV19
TGTGCCAGCAGTTTGGGAGGGCGAGAGACCCAGTACTTC | CASSLGGRETQYF | TRBD2 | few | TRBJ2-5 | TRBV28
TGTGCCAGCAGCTTAATGAGGGGGGCAGATACGCAGTATTTT | CASSLMRGADTQYF | . | . | TRBJ2-3 | TRBV7-2
TGTGCCAGCAGCTCGCCACGGGTGAGCACAGATACGCAGTATTTT | CASSSPRVSTDTQYF | . | few | TRBJ2-3 | TRBV11-2
TGCAGCGTTGAAGTCGACAGATACGAGCAGTACTTC | CSVEVDRYEQYF | . | once | TRBJ2-7 | TRBV29-1
TGCGCCAGCAGCCAAGGAACTACTTCCTCGCGGGAGCAGTTCTTC | CASSQGTTSSREQFF | . | . | TRBJ2-1 | TRBV4-3
TGTGCCAGCAGCCCGAACGTCGACGGTCAAGAGACCCAGTACTTC | CASSPNVDGQETQYF | . | . | TRBJ2-5 | TRBV9
TGTGCCAGCAGATCCCCACAGGGTATTAGTAATCAGCCCCAGCATTTT | CASRSPQGISNQPQHF | . | . | TRBJ1-5 | TRBV28
TGTGCCAGCCTGGCTGGGCGGGGCTCAGAGACCCAGTACTTC | CASLAGRGSETQYF | . | . | TRBJ2-5 | TRBV2
TGTGCCAGCACGGGTGCCAACACCGGGGAGCTGTTTTTT | CASTGANTGELFF | . | few | TRBJ2-2 | TRBV6-5
TGTGCCAGCAGTTACTCGAACGGGAGGGCCCGCAATGAGCAGTTCTTC | CASSYSNGRARNEQFF | TRBD2 | . | TRBJ2-1 | TRBV6-6